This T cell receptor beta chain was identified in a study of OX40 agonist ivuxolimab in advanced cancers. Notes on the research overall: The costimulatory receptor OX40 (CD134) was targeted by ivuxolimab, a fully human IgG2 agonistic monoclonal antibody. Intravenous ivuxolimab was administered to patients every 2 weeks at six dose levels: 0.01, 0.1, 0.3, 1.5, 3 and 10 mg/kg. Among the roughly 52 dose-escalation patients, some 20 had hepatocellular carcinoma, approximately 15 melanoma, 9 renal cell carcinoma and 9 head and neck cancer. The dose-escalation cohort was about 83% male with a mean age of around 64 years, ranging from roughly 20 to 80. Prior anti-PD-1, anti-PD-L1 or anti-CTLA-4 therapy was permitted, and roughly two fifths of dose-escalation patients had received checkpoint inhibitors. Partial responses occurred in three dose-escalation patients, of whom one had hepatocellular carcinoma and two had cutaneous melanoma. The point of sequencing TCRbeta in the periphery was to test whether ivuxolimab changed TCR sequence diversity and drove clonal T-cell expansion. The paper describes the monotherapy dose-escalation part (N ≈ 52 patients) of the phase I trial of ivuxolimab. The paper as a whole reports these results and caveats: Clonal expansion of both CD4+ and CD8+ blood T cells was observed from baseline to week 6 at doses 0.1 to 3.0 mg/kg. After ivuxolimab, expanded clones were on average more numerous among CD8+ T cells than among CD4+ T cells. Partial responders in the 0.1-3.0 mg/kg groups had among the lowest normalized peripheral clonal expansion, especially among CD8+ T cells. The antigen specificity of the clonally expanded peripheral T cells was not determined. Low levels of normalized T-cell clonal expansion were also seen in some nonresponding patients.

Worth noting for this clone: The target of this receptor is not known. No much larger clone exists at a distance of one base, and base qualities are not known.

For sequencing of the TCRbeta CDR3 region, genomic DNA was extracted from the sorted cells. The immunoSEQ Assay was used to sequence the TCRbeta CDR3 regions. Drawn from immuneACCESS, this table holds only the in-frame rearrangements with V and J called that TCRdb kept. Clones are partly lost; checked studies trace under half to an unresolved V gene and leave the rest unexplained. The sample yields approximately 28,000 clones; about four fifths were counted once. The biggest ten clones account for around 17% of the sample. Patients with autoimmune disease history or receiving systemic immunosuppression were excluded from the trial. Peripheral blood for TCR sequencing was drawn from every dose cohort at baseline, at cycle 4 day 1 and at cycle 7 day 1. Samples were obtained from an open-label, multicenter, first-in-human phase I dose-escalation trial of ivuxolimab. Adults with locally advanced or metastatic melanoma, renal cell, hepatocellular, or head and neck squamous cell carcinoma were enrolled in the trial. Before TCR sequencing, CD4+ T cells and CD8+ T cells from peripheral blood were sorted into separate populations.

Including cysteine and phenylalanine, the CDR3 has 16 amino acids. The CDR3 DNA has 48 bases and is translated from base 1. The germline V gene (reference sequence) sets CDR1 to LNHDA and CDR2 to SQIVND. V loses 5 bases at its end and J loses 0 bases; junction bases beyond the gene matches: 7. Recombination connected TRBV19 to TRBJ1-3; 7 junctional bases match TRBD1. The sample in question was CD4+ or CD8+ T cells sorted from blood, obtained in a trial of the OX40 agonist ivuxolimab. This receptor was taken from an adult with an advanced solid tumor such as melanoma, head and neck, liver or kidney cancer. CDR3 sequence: CASSLQGVDSGNTIYF. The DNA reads TGTGCCAGTAGTCTTCAGGGGGTGGACTCTGGAAACACCATATATTTT.